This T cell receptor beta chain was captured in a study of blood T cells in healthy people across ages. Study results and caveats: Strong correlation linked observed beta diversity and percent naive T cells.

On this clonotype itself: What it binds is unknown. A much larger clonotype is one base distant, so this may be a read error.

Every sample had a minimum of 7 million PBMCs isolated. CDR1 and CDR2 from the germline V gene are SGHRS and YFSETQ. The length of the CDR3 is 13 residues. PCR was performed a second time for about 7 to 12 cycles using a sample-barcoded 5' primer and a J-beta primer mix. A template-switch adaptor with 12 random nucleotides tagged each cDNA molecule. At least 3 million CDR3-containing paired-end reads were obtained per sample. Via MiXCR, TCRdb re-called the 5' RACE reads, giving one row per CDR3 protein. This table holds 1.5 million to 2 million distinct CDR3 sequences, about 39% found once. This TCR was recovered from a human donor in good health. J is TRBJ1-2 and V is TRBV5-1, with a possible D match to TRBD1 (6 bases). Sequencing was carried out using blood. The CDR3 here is CDSSPSGDYGYTF. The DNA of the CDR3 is TGCGACAGCAGCCCGTCAGGGGACTATGGCTACACCTTC.